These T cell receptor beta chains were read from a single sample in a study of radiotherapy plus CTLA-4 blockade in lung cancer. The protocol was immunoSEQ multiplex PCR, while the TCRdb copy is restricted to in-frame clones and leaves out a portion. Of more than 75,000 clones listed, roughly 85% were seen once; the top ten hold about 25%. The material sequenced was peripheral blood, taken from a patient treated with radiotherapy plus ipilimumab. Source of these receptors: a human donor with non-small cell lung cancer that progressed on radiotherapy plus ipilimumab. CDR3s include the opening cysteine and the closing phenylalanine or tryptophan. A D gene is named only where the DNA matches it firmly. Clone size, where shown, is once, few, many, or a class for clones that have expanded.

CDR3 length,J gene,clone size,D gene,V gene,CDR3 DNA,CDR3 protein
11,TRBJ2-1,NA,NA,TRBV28,TGTGCCAGCCTCGGGTACAATGAGCAGTTCTTC,CASLGYNEQFF
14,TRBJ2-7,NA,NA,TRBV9,TGTGCCAGCAGCGTAGGGACAGTACCCTACGAGCAGTACTTC,CASSVGTVPYEQYF
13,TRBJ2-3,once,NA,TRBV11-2,TGTGCCAGCAGCTTAGATCGAGTGGATACGCAGTATTTT,CASSLDRVDTQYF
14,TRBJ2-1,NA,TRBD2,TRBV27,TGTGCCAGCAAGGACGGGGGGACCTACAATGAGCAGTTCTTC,CASKDGGTYNEQFF
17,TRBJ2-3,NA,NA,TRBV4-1,TGCGCCAGCAGCCAAGCGGCGGGATCAGCTAGCACAGATACGCAGTATTTT,CASSQAAGSASTDTQYF
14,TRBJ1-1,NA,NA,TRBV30,TGTGCCTGGAGAAGAGGACAGCTGAACACTGAAGCTTTCTTT,CAWRRGQLNTEAFF
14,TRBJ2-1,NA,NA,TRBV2,TGTGCCAGCAGTGTACATAGCGGCTACAATGAGCAGTTCTTC,CASSVHSGYNEQFF
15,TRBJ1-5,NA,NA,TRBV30,TGTGCCTGGAGTGTAGACGGGGGCCCAAGTCAGCCCCAGCATTTT,CAWSVDGGPSQPQHF
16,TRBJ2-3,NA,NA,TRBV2,TGTGCCAGCAGTGGGGGGAGGGGGTTCATGGCAGATACGCAGTATTTT,CASSGGRGFMADTQYF
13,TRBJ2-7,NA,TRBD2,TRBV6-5,TGTGCCAGCAAAAGACTAGCGGGAGACGAGCAGTACTTC,CASKRLAGDEQYF
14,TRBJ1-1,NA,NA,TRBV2,TGTGCCAGCATACTCACCCAGGGTCTGAATGAAGCTTTCTTT,CASILTQGLNEAFF
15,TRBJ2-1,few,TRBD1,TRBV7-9,TGTGCCAGCAGCCTCCGGGACAGGGAAATCAATGAGCAGTTCTTC,CASSLRDREINEQFF
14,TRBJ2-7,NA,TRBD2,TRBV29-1,TGCAGCGTTCGAGAACTAGCGGGAAACTACGAGCAGTACTTC,CSVRELAGNYEQYF
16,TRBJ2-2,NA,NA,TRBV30,TGTGCCTGGACGAATCGGGGTGCGTGGGCCACCGGGGAGCTGTTTTTT,CAWTNRGAWATGELFF
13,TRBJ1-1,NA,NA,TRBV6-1,TGTGCCAGCAGTGTACCGAGGAACACTGAAGCTTTCTTT,CASSVPRNTEAFF
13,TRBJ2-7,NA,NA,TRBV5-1,TGCGCCAGCAAGGATCCTAACTCCTACGAGCAGTACTTC,CASKDPNSYEQYF
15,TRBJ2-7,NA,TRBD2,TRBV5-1,TGCGCCAGCAGCGGACTAGCGGGAGCCGGTTACGAGCAGTACTTC,CASSGLAGAGYEQYF
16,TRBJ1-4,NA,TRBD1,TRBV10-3,TGTGCCATCAGTGAGCTACTTAATCCAGGGGGAGAAAAACTGTTTTTT,CAISELLNPGGEKLFF
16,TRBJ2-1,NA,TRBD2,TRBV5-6,TGTGCCAGCAGCTTAACGGCTAGCGGGAGCCTCGATGAGCAGTTCTTC,CASSLTASGSLDEQFF
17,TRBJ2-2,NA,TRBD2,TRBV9,TGTGCCAGCAGCGACGGCCGGACTAGCGTAAACACCGGGGAGCTGTTTTTT,CASSDGRTSVNTGELFF
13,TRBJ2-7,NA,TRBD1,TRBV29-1,TGCAGCGTTCAACCGGGACAGGGAGCAGAGCAGTACTTC,CSVQPGQGAEQYF
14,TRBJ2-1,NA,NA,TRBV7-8,TGTGCCAGCAGCTTGGACTTACCCTACAATGAGCAGTTCTTC,CASSLDLPYNEQFF
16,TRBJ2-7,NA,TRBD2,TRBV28,TGTGCCAGCAGTTCGGGACTAGCGGGAGGGCACTACGAGCAGTACTTC,CASSSGLAGGHYEQYF
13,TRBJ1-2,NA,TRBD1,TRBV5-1,TGCGCCAGCAGCGGGACAGGTTTTCGTGGCTACACCTTC,CASSGTGFRGYTF
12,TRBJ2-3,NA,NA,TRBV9,TGTGCCAGCAGCGGGCTCCCAGATACGCAGTATTTT,CASSGLPDTQYF
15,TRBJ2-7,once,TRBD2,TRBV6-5,TGTGCCAGCAAGAGCGGGAGGGCAGGTTTTTACGAGCAGTACTTC,CASKSGRAGFYEQYF
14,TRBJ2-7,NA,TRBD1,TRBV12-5,TGTGCTAGTGGCCGGACAGGGAACACCTACGAGCAGTACTTC,CASGRTGNTYEQYF
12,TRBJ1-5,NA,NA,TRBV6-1,TGTGCCAGCATCCAGGGCAATCAGCCCCAGCATTTT,CASIQGNQPQHF
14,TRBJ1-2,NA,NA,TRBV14,TGTGCCAGCAGCCAAGGGTCAGGGACCCTTGGCTACACCTTC,CASSQGSGTLGYTF
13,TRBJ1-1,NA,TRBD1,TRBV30,TGTGCCTGGAGTGGACAGGGGGGGGCTGAAGCTTTCTTT,CAWSGQGGAEAFF
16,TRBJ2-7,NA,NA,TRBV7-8,TGTGCCAGCAGCTTAGTCCTAGGAGGGGGGGCCTACGAGCAGTACTTC,CASSLVLGGGAYEQYF
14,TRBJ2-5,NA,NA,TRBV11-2,TGTGCCAGCAGCTTGGGTTCGATGCCAGAGACCCAGTACTTC,CASSLGSMPETQYF
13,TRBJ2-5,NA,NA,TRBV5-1,TGCGCCAGCAGCCTGACAGGTGAAGAGACCCAGTACTTC,CASSLTGEETQYF
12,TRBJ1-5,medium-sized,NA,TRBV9,TGTGCCAGCAGTGAGGGGGATCAGCCCCAGCATTTT,CASSEGDQPQHF
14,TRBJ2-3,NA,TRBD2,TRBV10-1,TGCGCCAGCAGTCCTAGCGGGAACACAGATACGCAGTATTTT,CASSPSGNTDTQYF
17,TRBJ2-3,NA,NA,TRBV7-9,TGTGCCAGCAGCCCCTTTATCATTGGGGGACGCACAGATACGCAGTATTTT,CASSPFIIGGRTDTQYF
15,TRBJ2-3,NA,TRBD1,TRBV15,TGTGCCACCAGCCTCCGACAGGGAAACACAGATACGCAGTATTTT,CATSLRQGNTDTQYF
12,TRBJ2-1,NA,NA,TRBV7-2,TGTGCCAGCAGCTTTAGCAGCAATGAGCAGTTCTTC,CASSFSSNEQFF
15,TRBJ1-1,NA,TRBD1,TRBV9,TGTGCCAGCAGCTCCAGGACAGGGTTGAGCACTGAAGCTTTCTTT,CASSSRTGLSTEAFF
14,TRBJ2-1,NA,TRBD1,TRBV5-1,TGCGCCAGCAGCCCGGGACAGCCCTACAATGAGCAGTTCTTC,CASSPGQPYNEQFF
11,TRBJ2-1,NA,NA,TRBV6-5,TGTGCCAGCAGCGGGGACTCTCGGCAGTTCTTC,CASSGDSRQFF
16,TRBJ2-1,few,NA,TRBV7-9,TGTGCCAGCAGCGTACGACTAGGAAGCTCCTACAATGAGCAGTTCTTC,CASSVRLGSSYNEQFF
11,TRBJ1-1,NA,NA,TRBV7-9,TGTGCCAGCAGCTTATATACTGAAGCTTTCTTT,CASSLYTEAFF
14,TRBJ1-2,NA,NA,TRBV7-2,TGTGCCAGCAGCTACGCCACCCCGAGGGGCGGCTACACCTTC,CASSYATPRGGYTF
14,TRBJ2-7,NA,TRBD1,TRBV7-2,TGTGCCAGCAGCATGTCACAGGGGGCCTACGAGCAGTACTTC,CASSMSQGAYEQYF
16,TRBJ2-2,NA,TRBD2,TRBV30,TGTGCCTGGAGGACTAGCGGGAGGCCCCACACCGGGGAGCTGTTTTTT,CAWRTSGRPHTGELFF
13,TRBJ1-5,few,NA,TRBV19,TGTGCCAGTATGGGAACAGGGATTCAGCCCCAGCATTTT,CASMGTGIQPQHF
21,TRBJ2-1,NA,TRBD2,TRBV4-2,TGTGCCAGCAGCCCCGAAGTCCGACTAGCGGAGCGATTGAGCTCCTACAATGAGCAGTTCTTC,CASSPEVRLAERLSSYNEQFF
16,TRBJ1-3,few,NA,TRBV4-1,TGCGCCAGCAGCCAAGAATGGACAGTCTCTGGAAACACCATATATTTT,CASSQEWTVSGNTIYF
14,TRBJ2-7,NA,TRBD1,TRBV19,TGTGCCAGTAGTATTGTGACAGGGGCCCTCGAGCAGTACTTC,CASSIVTGALEQYF
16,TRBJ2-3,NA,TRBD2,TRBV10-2,TGCGCCAGCAGTTTCGCGGGAGGGGAGTTTACAGATACGCAGTATTTT,CASSFAGGEFTDTQYF